This TCR beta chain comes out of a study of blood T cell repertoires in COVID-19 (dated by TCRdb to between 2020 and 2021). In terms of the full investigation: Samples covering the acute and convalescent phases of COVID-19 were provided by collaborators in the United States, Italy and Spain. The prospective study material was composed of cDNA or gDNA derived from T cells, B-cell-depleted T cells, or PBMCs. Deeply sampled blood TCRbeta repertoires from subjects exposed to, actively infected with, or recovered from COVID-19 were included in the dataset. The repertoires were made available in a free public database intended to serve as a resource for research on the immune response to SARS-CoV-2. The samples were drawn from two sources: the first 160 participants of the ongoing ImmuneRACE study, and 1,200 or so subjects contributed by 6 global collaborators. A de-identified subject ID, COVID-19 status, age in years and sex were almost always included in the sample metadata. Where HLA class I and class II types were available, the types were taken from metadata supplied by the sample provider, not from assay-based typing. The research as a whole found: How much clinical and demographic metadata was included differed by source and by participant, and the metadata was provided uncurated.

CDR1 SGHAT and CDR2 FQNNGV are derived from the germline V gene. V is reduced by 5 bases and J by 3 bases, leaving a spacing of 14 bases between them. Spanning cysteine to phenylalanine, the CDR3 consists of 14 amino acids. Only the CDR3 region is kept as DNA, spanning 42 bases read in frame from base 1. As for this clone: Its specific antigen is unknown. Base qualities are not recorded, but no much larger clone differs from it by a single base.

The collaborating institutions used their own protocols to collect whole blood in K2EDTA tubes. For TCRbeta analysis, collaborators shipped samples as frozen whole blood, isolated PBMCs, or DNA extracted from either of those sample types. TCRbeta CDR3 regions were amplified from genomic DNA by means of the immunoSEQ Assay, a bias-controlled multiplex PCR. Under the source paper's analysis protocol: The number of nucleated cells in each sample was estimated by amplification of reference gene primers within the assay. To quantify the absolute abundance of each unique TCRbeta CDR3 rearrangement, sequence reads were collapsed and filtered. For each sample, productive Simpson clonality was calculated as the square root of Simpson's diversity index across productive rearrangements. TCRdb obtained this table from immuneACCESS and retained in-frame rearrangements with V and J assigned. These tables miss some clones; where compared with another copy, unresolved V genes account for less than half of the shortfall, and the remainder is unexplained. Clonal size and the V and J genes are those of that table, whereas D and trimming came from the DNA. The sample data list 200,000 to 250,000 clones, and about three quarters of these were observed just once. Together, the top ten hold roughly 6.7% of the sample.

This receptor was taken from a woman aged 70-85 years with acute or convalescent COVID-19. The rearrangement joined TRBV11-2 to TRBJ2-7, and possibly TRBD1, on 5 matching bases. Sequencing was performed on peripheral blood. The nucleotides read TGTGCCAGCAGCGCAGGGCAACAGAGCTACGAGCAGTACTTC. It encodes CASSAGQQSYEQYF.